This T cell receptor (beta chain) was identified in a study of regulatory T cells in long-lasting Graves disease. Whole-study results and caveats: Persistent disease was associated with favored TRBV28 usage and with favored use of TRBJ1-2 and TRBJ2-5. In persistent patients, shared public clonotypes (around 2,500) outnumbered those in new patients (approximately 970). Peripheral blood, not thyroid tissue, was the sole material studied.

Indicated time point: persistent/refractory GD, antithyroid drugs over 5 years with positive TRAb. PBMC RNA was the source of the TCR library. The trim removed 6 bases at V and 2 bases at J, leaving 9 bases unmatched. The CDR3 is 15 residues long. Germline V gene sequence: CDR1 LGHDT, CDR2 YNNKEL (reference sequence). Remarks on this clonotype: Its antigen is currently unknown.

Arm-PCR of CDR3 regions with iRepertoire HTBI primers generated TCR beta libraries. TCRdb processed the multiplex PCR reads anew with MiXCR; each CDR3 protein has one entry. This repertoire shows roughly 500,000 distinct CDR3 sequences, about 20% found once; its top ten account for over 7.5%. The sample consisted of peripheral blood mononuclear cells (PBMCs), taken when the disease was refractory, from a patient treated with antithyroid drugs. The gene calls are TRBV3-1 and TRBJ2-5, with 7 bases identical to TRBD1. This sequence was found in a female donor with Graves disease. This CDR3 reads CASSLAPGQQETQYF. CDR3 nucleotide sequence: TGTGCCAGCAGTTTAGCCCCGGGACAGCAAGAGACCCAGTACTTC.